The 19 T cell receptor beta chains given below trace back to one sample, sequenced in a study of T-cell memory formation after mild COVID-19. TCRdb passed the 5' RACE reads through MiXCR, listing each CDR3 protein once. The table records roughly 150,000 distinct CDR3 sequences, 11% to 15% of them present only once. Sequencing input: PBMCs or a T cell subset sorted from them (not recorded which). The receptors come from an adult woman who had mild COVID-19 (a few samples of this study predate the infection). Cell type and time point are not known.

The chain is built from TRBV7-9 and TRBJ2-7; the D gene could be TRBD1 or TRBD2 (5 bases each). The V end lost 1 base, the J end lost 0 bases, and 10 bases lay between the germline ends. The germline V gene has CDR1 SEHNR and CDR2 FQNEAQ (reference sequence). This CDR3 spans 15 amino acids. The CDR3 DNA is TGTGCCAGCAGCTTAGGAGGGGCACCCTCCTACGAGCAGTACTTC. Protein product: CASSLGGAPSYEQYF.

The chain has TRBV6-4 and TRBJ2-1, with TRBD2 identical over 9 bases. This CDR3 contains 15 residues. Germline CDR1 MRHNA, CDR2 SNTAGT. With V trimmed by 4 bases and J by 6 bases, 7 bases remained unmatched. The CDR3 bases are TGTGCCAGCAGTGCCCATAGCGGGAGTAGCAATGAGCAGTTCTTC. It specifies CASSAHSGSSNEQFF.

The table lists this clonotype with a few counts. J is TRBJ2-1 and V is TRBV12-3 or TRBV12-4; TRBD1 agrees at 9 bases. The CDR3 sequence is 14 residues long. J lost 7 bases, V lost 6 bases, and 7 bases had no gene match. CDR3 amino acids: CASSHGTGQNEQFF. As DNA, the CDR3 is TGTGCCAGCAGCCACGGGACAGGGCAGAATGAGCAGTTCTTC.

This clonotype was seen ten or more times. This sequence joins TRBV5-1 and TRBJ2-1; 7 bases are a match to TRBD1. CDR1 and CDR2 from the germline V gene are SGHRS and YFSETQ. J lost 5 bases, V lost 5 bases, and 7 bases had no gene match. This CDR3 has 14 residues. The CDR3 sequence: CASRLDRSHNEQFF. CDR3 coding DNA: TGCGCCAGCAGGCTGGACAGGTCCCACAATGAGCAGTTCTTC.

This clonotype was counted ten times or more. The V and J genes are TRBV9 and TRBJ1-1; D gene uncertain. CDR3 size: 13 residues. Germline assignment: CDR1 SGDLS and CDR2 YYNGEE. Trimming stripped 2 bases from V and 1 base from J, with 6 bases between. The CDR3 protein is CASSVGWNTEAFF. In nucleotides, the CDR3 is TGTGCCAGCAGCGTCGGGTGGAACACTGAAGCTTTCTTT.

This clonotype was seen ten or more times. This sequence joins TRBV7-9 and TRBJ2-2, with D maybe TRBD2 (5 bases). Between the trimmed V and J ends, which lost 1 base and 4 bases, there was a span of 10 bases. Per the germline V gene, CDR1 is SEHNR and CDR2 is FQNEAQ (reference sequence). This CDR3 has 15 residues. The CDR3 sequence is CASSLGLAVTGELFF. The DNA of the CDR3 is TGTGCCAGCAGCTTAGGGCTAGCAGTCACCGGGGAGCTGTTTTTT. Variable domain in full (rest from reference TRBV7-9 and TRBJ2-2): DTGVSQNPRHKITKRGQNVTFRCDPISEHNRLYWYRQTLGQGPEFLTYFQNEAQLEKSRLLSDRFSAERPKGSFSTLEIQRTEQGDSAMYLCASSLGLAVTGELFFGEGSRLTVL.

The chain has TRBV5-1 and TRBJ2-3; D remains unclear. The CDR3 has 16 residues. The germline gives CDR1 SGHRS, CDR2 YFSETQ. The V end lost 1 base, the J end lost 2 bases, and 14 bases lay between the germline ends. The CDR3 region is CASSLPFYGATDTQYF. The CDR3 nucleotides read TGCGCCAGCAGCTTGCCCTTCTACGGAGCCACAGATACGCAGTATTTT. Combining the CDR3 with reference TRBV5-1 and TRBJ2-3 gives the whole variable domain KAGVTQTPRYLIKTRGQQVTLSCSPISGHRSVSWYQQTPGQGLQFLFEYFSETQRNKGNFPGRFSGRQFSNSRSEMNVSTLELGDSALYLCASSLPFYGATDTQYFGPGTRLTVL.

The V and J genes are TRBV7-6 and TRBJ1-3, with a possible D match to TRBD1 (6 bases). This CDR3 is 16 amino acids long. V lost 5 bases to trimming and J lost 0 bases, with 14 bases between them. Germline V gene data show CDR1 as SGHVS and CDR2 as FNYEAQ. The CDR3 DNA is TGTGCCAGCAGCGCATTGACAGGAACCTCTGGAAACACCATATATTTT. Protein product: CASSALTGTSGNTIYF. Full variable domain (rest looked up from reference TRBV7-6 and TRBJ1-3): GAGVSQSPRYKVTKRGQDVALRCDPISGHVSLYWYRQALGQGPEFLTYFNYEAQQDKSGLPNDRFSAERPEGSISTLTIQRTEQRDSAMYRCASSALTGTSGNTIYFGEGSWLTVV.

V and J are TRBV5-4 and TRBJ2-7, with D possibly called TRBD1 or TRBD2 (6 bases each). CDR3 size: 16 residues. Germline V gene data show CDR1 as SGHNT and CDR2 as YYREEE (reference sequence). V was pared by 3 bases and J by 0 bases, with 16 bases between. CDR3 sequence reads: CASSSEGQGISYEQYF. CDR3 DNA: TGTGCCAGCAGCTCGGAGGGACAAGGGATCTCCTACGAGCAGTACTTC.

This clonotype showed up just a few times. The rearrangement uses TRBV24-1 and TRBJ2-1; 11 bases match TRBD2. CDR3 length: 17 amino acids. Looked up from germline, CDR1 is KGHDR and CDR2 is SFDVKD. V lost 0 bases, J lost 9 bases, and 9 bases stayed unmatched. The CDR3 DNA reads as TGTGCCACCAGTGATTTGCCCCGGGCTAGCGGGAGGAGTGAGCAGTTCTTC. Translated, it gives CATSDLPRASGRSEQFF.

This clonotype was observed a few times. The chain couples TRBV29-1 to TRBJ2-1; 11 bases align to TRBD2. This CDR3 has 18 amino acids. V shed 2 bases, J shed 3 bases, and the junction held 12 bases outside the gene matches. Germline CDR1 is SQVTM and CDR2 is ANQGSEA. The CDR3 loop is CSVELWETGTSGYNEQFF. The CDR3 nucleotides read TGCAGCGTTGAACTATGGGAGACCGGGACTAGCGGCTACAATGAGCAGTTCTTC.

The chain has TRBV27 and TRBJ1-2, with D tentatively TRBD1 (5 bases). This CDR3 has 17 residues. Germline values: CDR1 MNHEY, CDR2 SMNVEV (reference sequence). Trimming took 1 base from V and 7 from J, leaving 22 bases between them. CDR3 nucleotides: TGTGCCAGCAGTTTATGGGGACGGCCGAGTATGGGGGTTGGCTACACCTTC. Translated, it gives CASSLWGRPSMGVGYTF.

CDR3 in DNA: TGTGCCAGCAGTTACCGGCTAGCGGGAGGGCCGAACACCGGGGAGCTGTTTTTT. Its protein product is CASSYRLAGGPNTGELFF. The genes are TRBV6-5 and TRBJ2-2, with 12 bases aligning to TRBD2. The CDR3 has 18 amino acids. Losses at the gene ends were 2 bases for V and 0 bases for J; bases not matched to a gene: 4. Germline V lookup: CDR1 MNHEY, CDR2 SVGAGI.

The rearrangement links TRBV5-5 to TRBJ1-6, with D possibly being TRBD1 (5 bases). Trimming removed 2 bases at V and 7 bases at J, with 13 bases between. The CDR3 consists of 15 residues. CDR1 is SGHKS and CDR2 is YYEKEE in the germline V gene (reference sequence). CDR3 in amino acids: CASSFTRVGNSPLHF. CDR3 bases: TGTGCCAGCAGCTTTACCAGGGTAGGGAATTCACCCCTCCACTTT.

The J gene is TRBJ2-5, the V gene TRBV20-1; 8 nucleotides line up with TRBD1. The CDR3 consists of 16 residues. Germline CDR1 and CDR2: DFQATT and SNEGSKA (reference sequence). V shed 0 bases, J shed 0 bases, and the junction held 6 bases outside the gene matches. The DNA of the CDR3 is TGCAGTGCTAGAGATTCAGGACAGGGCTACCAAGAGACCCAGTACTTC. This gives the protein CSARDSGQGYQETQYF.

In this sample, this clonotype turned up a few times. CDR3: CASSLFAAVNTGELFF. For the CDR3, the DNA is TGTGCCAGCAGCTTATTCGCAGCGGTGAACACCGGGGAGCTGTTTTTT. This rearrangement joins TRBV7-3 to TRBJ2-2, with a possible D match to TRBD2 (5 bases). The CDR3 runs to 16 residues. CDR1 and CDR2 (germline): SGHTA, FQGTGA. The V gene lost 2 bases and the J gene lost 1 base, with 11 bases spanning the gap.

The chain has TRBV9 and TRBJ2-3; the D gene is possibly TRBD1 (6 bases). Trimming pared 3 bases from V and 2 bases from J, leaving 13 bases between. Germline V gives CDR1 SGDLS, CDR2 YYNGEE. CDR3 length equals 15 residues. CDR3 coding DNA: TGTGCCAGCAGCGCTTACAGGGATCCCACAGATACGCAGTATTTT. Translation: CASSAYRDPTDTQYF.

The CDR3 loop reads CASSYSPSRPQHF. As DNA, the CDR3 is TGTGCCAGCAGTTACTCGCCCTCCCGGCCCCAGCATTTT. The J gene is TRBJ1-5, the V gene TRBV6-5; D not resolved. Germline values: CDR1 MNHEY, CDR2 SVGAGI. V was clipped by 0 bases and J by 9 bases, with 9 bases between them. The CDR3 totals 13 residues.

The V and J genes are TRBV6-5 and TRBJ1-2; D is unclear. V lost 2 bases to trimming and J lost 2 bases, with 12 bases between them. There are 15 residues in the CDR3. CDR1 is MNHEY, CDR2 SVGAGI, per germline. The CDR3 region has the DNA TGTGCCAGCAGTTACAATCACGGCACGAACTATGGCTACACCTTC. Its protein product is CASSYNHGTNYGYTF.